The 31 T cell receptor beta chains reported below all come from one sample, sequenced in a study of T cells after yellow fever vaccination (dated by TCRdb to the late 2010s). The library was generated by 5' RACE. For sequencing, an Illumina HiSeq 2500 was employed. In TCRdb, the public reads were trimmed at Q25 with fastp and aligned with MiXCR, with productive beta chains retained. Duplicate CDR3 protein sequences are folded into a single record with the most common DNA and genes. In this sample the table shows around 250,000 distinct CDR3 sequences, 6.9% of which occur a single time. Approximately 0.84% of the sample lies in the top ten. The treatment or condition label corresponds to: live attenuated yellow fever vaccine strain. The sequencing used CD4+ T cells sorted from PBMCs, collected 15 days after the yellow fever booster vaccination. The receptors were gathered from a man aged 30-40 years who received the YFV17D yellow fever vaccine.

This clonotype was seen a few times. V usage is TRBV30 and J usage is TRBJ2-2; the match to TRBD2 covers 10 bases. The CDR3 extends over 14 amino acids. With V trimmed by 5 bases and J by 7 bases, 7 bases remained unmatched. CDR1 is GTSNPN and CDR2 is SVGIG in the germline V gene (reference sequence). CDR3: CAWGPGLAHGELFF. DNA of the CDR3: TGTGCCTGGGGTCCGGGACTAGCGCACGGGGAGCTGTTTTTT.

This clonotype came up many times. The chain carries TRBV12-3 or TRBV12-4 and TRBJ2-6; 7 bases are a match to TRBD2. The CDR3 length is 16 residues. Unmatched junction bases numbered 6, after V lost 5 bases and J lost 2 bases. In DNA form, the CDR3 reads TGTGCCAGCAGTGCGAAGGGGAGGGCTGGGGCCAACGTCCTGACTTTC. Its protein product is CASSAKGRAGANVLTF.

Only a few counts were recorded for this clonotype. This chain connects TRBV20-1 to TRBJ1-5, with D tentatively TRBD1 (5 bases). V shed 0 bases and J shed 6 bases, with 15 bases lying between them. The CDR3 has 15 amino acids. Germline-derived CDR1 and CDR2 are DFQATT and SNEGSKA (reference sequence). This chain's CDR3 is CSARDRSAGTQPQHF. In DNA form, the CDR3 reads TGCAGTGCTAGAGATAGGTCGGCAGGGACTCAGCCCCAGCATTTT.

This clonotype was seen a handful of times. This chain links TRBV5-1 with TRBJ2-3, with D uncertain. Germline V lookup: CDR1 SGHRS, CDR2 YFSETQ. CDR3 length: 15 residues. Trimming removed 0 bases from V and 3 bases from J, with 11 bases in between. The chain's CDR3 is CASSLEDSRTDTQYF. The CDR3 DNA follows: TGCGCCAGCAGCTTGGAAGATTCTCGGACAGATACGCAGTATTTT.

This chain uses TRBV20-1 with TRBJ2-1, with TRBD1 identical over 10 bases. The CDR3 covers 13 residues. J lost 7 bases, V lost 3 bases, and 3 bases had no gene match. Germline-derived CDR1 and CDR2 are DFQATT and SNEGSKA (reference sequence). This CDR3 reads CSARGDRGNEQFF. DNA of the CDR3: TGCAGTGCTAGGGGGGACAGGGGAAATGAGCAGTTCTTC.

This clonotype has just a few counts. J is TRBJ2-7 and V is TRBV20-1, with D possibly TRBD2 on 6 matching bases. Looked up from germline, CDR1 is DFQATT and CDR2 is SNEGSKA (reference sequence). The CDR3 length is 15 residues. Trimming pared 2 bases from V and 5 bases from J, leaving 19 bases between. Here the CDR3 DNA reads TGCAGTGCTAGATCCCCAGCGGAGGGCCCCCACGAGCAGTACTTC. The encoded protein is CSARSPAEGPHEQYF.

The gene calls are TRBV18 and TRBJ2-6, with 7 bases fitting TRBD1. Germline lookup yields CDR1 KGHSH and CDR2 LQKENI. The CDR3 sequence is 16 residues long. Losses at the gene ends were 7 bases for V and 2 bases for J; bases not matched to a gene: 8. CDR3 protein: CASYSTQGAGANVLTF. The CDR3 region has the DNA TGTGCCAGCTATTCCACCCAGGGGGCTGGGGCCAACGTCCTGACTTTC. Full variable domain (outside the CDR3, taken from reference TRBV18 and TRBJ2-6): NAGVMQNPRHLVRRRGQEARLRCSPMKGHSHVYWYRQLPEEGLKFMVYLQKENIIDESGMPKERFSAEFPKEGPSILRIQQVVRGDSAAYFCASYSTQGAGANVLTFGAGSRLTVL.

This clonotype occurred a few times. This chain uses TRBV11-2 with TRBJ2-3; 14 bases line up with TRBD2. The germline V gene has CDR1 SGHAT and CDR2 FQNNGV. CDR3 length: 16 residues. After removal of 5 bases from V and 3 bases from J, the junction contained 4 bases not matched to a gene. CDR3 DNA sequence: TGTGCCAGCAGCACGAGGACTAGCGGGAGGACAGATACGCAGTATTTT. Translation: CASSTRTSGRTDTQYF.

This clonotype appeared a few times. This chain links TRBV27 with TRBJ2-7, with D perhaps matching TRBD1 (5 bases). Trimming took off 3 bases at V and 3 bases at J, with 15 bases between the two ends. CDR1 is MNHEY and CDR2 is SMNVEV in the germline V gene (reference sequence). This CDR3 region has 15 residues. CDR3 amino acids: CASSFKGPPIYEQYF. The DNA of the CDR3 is TGTGCCAGCAGTTTCAAGGGGCCGCCAATCTACGAGCAGTACTTC.

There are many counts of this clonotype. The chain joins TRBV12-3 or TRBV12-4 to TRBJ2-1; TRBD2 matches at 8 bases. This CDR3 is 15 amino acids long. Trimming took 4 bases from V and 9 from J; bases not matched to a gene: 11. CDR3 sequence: CASSSTSGWDGEQFF. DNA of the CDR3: TGTGCCAGCAGTTCAACTAGCGGTTGGGATGGTGAGCAGTTCTTC.

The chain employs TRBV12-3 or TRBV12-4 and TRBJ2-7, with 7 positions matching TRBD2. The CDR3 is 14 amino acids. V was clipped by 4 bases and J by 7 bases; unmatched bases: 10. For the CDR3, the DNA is TGTGCCAGCAGTTCCGGGGAGGGGAGGAGGGAGCAGTACTTC. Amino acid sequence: CASSSGEGRREQYF.

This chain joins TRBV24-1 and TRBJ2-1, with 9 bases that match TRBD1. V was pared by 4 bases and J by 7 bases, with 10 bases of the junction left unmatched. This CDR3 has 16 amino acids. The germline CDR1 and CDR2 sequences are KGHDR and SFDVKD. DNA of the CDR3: TGTGCCACCAGTGAATCGGGACAGGGTGGCAGAAATGAGCAGTTCTTC. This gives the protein CATSESGQGGRNEQFF.

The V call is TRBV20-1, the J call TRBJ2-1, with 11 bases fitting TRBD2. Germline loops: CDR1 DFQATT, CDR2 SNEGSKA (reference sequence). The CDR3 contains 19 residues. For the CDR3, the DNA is TGCAGGACGAAGGTGGGGACTAGCGGAACCGATAGCTCCTACAATGAGCAGTTCTTC. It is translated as CRTKVGTSGTDSSYNEQFF.

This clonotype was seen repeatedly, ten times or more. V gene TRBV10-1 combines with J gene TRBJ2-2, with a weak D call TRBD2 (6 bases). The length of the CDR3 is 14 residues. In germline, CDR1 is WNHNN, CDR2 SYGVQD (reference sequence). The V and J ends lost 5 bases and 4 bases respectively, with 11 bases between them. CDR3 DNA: TGCGCCAGCAGTCGACTAGGGAGCACCGGGGAGCTGTTTTTT. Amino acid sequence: CASSRLGSTGELFF.

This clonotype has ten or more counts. CDR3 protein: CAISVSGYEQYF. Here the CDR3 DNA reads TGTGCCATCAGTGTCTCAGGGTACGAGCAGTACTTC. The rearrangement links TRBV10-3 to TRBJ2-7; TRBD1 might be the D (5 bases). The CDR3 has 12 amino acids. Per germline, CDR1 ENHRY and CDR2 SYGVKD. Trimming took 4 bases from V and 4 from J, leaving 8 bases between them.

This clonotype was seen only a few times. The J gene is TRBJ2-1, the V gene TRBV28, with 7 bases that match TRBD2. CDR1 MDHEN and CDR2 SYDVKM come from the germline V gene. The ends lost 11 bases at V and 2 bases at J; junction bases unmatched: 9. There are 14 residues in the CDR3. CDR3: CASHRGGTYNEQFF. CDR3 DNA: TGTGCCTCCCATAGGGGAGGGACCTACAATGAGCAGTTCTTC.

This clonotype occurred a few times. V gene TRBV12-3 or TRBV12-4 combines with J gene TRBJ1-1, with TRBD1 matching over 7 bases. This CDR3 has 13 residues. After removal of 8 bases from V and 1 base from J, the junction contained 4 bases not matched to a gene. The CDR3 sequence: CASGQGGNTEAFF. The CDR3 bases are TGTGCCAGCGGGCAGGGGGGGAACACTGAAGCTTTCTTT.

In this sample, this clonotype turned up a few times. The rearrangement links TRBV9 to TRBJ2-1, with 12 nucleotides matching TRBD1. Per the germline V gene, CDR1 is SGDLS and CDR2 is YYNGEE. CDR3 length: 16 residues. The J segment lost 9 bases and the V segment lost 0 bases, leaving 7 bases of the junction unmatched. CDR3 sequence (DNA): TGTGCCAGCAGCGTAGTTGTGGGACAGGGGGCTATTGAGCAGTTCTTC. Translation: CASSVVVGQGAIEQFF.

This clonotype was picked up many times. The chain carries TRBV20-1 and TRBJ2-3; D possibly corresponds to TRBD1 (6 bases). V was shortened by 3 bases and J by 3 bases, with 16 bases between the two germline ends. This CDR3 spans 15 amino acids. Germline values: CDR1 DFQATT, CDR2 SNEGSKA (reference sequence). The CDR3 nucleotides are TGCAGTGCTAGCGGTGGGGGCTGGGGGACAGATACGCAGTATTTT. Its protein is CSASGGGWGTDTQYF.

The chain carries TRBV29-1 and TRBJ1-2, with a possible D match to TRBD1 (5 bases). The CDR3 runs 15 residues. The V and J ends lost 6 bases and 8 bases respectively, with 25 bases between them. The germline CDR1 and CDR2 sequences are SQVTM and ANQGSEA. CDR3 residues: CSVLSWGTGREGYTF. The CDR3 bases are TGCAGCGTCCTTTCCTGGGGGACGGGCCGTGAGGGCTACACCTTC.

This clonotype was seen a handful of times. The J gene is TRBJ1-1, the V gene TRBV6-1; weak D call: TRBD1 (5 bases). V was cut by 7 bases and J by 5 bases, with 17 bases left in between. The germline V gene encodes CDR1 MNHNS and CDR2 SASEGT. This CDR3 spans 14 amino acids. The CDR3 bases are TGTGCCAGCACACGGGGGGGTGTGAGGACTGAAGCTTTCTTT. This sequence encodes CASTRGGVRTEAFF.

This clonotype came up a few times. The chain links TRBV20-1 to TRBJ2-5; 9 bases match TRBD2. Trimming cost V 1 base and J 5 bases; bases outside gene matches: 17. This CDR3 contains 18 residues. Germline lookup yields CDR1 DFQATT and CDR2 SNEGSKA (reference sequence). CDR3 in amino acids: CSARGPASGNLGRETQYF. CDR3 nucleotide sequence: TGCAGTGCTAGAGGCCCGGCTAGCGGGAACCTAGGACGGGAGACCCAGTACTTC.

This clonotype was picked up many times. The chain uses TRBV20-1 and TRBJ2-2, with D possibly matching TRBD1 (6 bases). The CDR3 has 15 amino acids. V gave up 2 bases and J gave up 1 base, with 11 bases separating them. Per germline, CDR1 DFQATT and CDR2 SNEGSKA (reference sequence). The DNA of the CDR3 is TGCAGTGCTAGAAGACCGGGACAGAACACCGGGGAGCTGTTTTTT. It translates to CSARRPGQNTGELFF.

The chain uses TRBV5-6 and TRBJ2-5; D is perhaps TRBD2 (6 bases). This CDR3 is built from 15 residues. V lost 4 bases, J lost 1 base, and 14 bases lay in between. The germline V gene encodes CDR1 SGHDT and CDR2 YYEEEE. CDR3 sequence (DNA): TGTGCCAGCAGCAAAGCGGGTGCCGGCCAAGAGACCCAGTACTTC. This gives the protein CASSKAGAGQETQYF.

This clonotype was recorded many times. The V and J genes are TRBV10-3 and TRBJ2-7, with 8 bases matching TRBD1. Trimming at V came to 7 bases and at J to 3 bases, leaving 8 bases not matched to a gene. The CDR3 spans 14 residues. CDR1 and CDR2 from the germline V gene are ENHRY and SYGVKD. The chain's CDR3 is CAITNQGAGYEQYF. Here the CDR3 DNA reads TGTGCCATCACAAACCAGGGGGCGGGCTACGAGCAGTACTTC.

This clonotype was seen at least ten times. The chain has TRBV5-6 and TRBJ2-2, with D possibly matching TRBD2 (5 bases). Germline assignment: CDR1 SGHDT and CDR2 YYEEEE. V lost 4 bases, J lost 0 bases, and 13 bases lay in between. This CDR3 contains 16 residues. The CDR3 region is CASSPPPGTNTGELFF. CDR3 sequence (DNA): TGTGCCAGCAGCCCGCCCCCGGGAACGAACACCGGGGAGCTGTTTTTT.

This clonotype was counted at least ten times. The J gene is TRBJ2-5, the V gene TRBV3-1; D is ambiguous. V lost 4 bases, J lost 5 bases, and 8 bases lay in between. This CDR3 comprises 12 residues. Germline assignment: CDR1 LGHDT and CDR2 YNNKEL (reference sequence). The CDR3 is CASSLHTETQYF. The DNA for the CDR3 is TGTGCCAGCAGCCTACACACGGAGACCCAGTACTTC.

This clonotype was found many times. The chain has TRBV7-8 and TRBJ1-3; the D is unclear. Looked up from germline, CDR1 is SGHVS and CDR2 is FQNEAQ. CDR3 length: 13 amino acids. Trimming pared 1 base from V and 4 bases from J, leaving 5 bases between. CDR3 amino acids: CASSLEAGNTIYF. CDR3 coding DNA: TGTGCCAGCAGCTTAGAGGCCGGAAACACCATATATTTT.

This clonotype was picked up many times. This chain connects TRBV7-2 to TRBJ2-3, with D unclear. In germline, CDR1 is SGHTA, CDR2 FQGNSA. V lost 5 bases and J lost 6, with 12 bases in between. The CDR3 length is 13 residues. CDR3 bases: TGTGCCAGCAGCCTTACTCCCCCCGATACGCAGTATTTT. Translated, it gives CASSLTPPDTQYF.

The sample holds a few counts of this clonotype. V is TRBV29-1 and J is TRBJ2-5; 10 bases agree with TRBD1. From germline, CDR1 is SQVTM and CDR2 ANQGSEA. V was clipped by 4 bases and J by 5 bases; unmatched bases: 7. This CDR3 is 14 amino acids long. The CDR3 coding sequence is TGCAGCGTTGTTCCGGGACAGGGGCCGGAGACCCAGTACTTC. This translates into CSVVPGQGPETQYF.

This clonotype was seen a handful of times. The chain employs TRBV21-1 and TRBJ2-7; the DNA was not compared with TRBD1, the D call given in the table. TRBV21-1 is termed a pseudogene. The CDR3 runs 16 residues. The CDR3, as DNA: TGTGCCAGCAGCAACGGGATCAGGGAACACCTCCGCGAGCAGTACTTC. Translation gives CASSNGIREHLREQYF.